These T cell receptor beta chains were read from a single sample in a study of CD8+ T cells in alopecia areata. Assay: immunoSEQ multiplex PCR; the TCRdb copy retains only in-frame clones and omits some. The table lists more than 90,000 clones, roughly 63% of them singletons. The specimen was CD8+ T cells sorted from blood, collected at week 4, from a patient treated with tofacitinib. These receptors were collected from a human donor with alopecia areata. The CDR3 runs from the conserved cysteine through the conserved F or W. The D gene is left open where the match is weak. Not every row has a clone size; where given, it reads once, few, many or a size class.

J gene | clone size | V gene | CDR3 length | D gene | CDR3 protein | CDR3 DNA
TRBJ1-2 | once | TRBV25-1 | 12 | . | CATERGGYGYTF | TGTGCCACCGAGAGGGGAGGCTATGGCTACACCTTC
TRBJ1-2 | once | TRBV29-1 | 13 | . | CSLMTELGYGYTF | TGCAGCCTAATGACGGAGTTGGGGTATGGCTACACCTTC
TRBJ2-7 | . | TRBV13 | 17 | . | CASSFFPSGIPLYEQYF | TGTGCCAGCAGCTTCTTCCCCTCCGGGATTCCACTCTACGAGCAGTACTTC
TRBJ2-2 | . | TRBV29-1 | 16 | TRBD2 | CSVELAGPSNTGELFF | TGCAGCGTCGAACTAGCGGGGCCATCGAACACCGGGGAGCTGTTTTTT
TRBJ1-2 | . | TRBV7-9 | 17 | TRBD1 | CASSSSLGQGLVYGYTF | TGTGCCAGCAGCTCCTCTTTGGGACAGGGGTTGGTCTATGGCTACACCTTC
TRBJ2-3 | few | TRBV11-2 | 14 | TRBD2 | CASSLMLAADTQYF | TGTGCCAGCAGCTTAATGCTAGCGGCAGATACGCAGTATTTT
TRBJ2-7 | . | TRBV5-6 | 15 | . | CASSLWNFQSYEQYF | TGTGCCAGCAGCTTGTGGAATTTTCAGTCCTACGAGCAGTACTTC
TRBJ2-1 | . | TRBV4-1 | 14 | . | CASSQGLRGNEQFF | TGCGCCAGCAGCCAAGGACTCAGGGGCAATGAGCAGTTCTTC
TRBJ2-5 | . | TRBV29-1 | 18 | TRBD2 | CSVEPSRASGGHQETQYF | TGCAGCGTTGAGCCCTCCCGGGCTAGCGGGGGGCACCAAGAGACCCAGTACTTC
TRBJ1-6 | . | TRBV11-2 | 12 | . | CASSLYNSPLHF | TGTGCCAGCAGCTTATATAATTCACCCCTCCACTTT
TRBJ2-3 | . | TRBV27 | 15 | . | CASSLDGGGADTQYF | TGTGCCAGCAGTTTAGATGGGGGTGGAGCAGATACGCAGTATTTT
TRBJ2-5 | . | TRBV28 | 14 | TRBD1 | CASSTGGERETQYF | TGTGCCAGCAGTACAGGGGGCGAACGGGAGACCCAGTACTTC
TRBJ2-1 | . | TRBV29-1 | 13 | TRBD2 | CSVTSGVWDEQFF | TGCAGCGTCACTAGCGGAGTATGGGATGAGCAGTTCTTC
TRBJ1-2 | once | TRBV30 | 14 | . | CAWSVEGSFYGYTF | TGTGCCTGGAGTGTAGAGGGGAGTTTCTATGGCTACACCTTC
TRBJ2-5 | . | TRBV29-1 | 16 | . | CSVEEGRGRTQETQYF | TGCAGCGTTGAGGAGGGCAGGGGCCGTACCCAAGAGACCCAGTACTTC
TRBJ2-1 | few | TRBV29-1 | 13 | TRBD2 | CSVELAGGPSRFF | TGCAGCGTTGAGTTGGCGGGGGGGCCTTCTCGGTTCTTC
TRBJ2-7 | . | TRBV5-6 | 14 | TRBD2 | CASSVSWGGYEQYF | TGTGCCAGCAGCGTTAGCTGGGGGGGTTACGAGCAGTACTTC
TRBJ1-4 | . | TRBV6-1 | 15 | . | CASSELSRTNEKLFF | TGTGCCAGCAGTGAATTAAGCAGGACTAATGAAAAACTGTTTTTT
TRBJ2-1 | . | TRBV30 | 16 | TRBD2 | CAWSALSGGAYNEQFF | TGTGCCTGGAGCGCCCTTAGCGGGGGGGCTTACAATGAGCAGTTCTTC
TRBJ2-1 | few | TRBV30 | 14 | . | CAWSVDTGTNEQFF | TGTGCCTGGAGTGTAGATACAGGGACGAATGAGCAGTTCTTC
TRBJ2-7 | . | TRBV27 | 14 | . | CASSSLLGDYEQYF | TGTGCCAGCAGTTCCCTTTTGGGTGACTACGAGCAGTACTTC
TRBJ2-7 | . | TRBV10-3 | 12 | . | CAISEEGYEQYF | TGTGCCATCAGTGAAGAGGGTTACGAGCAGTACTTC
TRBJ2-5 | few | TRBV5-6 | 12 | TRBD1 | CASSWDRAQQYF | TGTGCCAGCAGCTGGGACAGGGCCCAGCAGTACTTC
TRBJ2-7 | . | TRBV5-1 | 14 | . | CASSLQGRVHEQYF | TGCGCCAGCAGCCTACAGGGCAGGGTTCACGAGCAGTACTTC
TRBJ2-3 | . | TRBV10-3 | 14 | . | CAISDGRVSDTQYF | TGTGCCATCAGTGACGGCAGGGTGTCAGATACGCAGTATTTT
TRBJ1-1 | few | TRBV29-1 | 12 | TRBD1 | CSARQGGTEAFF | TGCAGCGCCAGACAGGGTGGGACTGAAGCTTTCTTT
TRBJ1-1 | few | TRBV30 | 13 | . | CAWMGPLNTEAFF | TGTGCCTGGATGGGACCGCTGAACACTGAAGCTTTCTTT
TRBJ2-5 | . | TRBV27 | 15 | TRBD1 | CASSPNSGGGETQYF | TGTGCCAGCAGTCCAAACTCAGGGGGCGGAGAGACCCAGTACTTC
TRBJ2-3 | . | TRBV7-8 | 14 | TRBD2 | CASSMSGGPDTQYF | TGTGCCAGCAGCATGTCGGGGGGGCCAGATACGCAGTATTTT
TRBJ1-3 | . | TRBV11-2 | 15 | . | CASSSDGYSGNTIYF | TGTGCCAGCAGCTCCGACGGTTACTCTGGAAACACCATATATTTT
TRBJ2-7 | . | TRBV29-1 | 11 | . | CSVADSWEQYF | TGCAGCGTTGCAGATTCCTGGGAGCAGTACTTC
TRBJ2-1 | few | TRBV5-1 | 12 | . | CASSLQGNEQFF | TGCGCCAGCAGCCTACAGGGCAATGAGCAGTTCTTC
TRBJ1-6 | once | TRBV2 | 16 | TRBD1 | CASSVSGGDYNSPLHF | TGTGCCAGCAGTGTATCAGGGGGCGACTATAATTCACCCCTCCACTTT
TRBJ1-2 | . | TRBV27 | 13 | TRBD1 | CASRQGTNYGYTF | TGTGCCAGCCGACAGGGCACTAACTATGGCTACACCTTC
TRBJ2-3 | . | TRBV9 | 13 | . | CASSVGGADTQYF | TGTGCCAGCAGCGTAGGGGGGGCAGATACGCAGTATTTT
TRBJ2-1 | . | TRBV6-5 | 13 | . | CASREGSYNEQFF | TGTGCCAGCAGAGAGGGTTCCTACAATGAGCAGTTCTTC
TRBJ1-5 | . | TRBV30 | 16 | . | CAWIWDRTVSNQPQHF | TGTGCCTGGATATGGGACCGGACAGTTAGCAATCAGCCCCAGCATTTT
TRBJ2-7 | few | TRBV30 | 15 | TRBD1 | CAWSVLLGQDMEQYF | TGTGCCTGGAGTGTATTATTGGGACAGGACATGGAGCAGTACTTC
TRBJ2-1 | . | TRBV30 | 13 | . | CASDNPLYNEQFF | TGTGCCTCGGACAACCCCCTGTACAATGAGCAGTTCTTC
TRBJ2-1 | . | TRBV7-9 | 16 | TRBD2 | CASSSTSGGPYNEQFF | TGTGCCAGCAGCTCCACCTCGGGGGGGCCATACAATGAGCAGTTCTTC